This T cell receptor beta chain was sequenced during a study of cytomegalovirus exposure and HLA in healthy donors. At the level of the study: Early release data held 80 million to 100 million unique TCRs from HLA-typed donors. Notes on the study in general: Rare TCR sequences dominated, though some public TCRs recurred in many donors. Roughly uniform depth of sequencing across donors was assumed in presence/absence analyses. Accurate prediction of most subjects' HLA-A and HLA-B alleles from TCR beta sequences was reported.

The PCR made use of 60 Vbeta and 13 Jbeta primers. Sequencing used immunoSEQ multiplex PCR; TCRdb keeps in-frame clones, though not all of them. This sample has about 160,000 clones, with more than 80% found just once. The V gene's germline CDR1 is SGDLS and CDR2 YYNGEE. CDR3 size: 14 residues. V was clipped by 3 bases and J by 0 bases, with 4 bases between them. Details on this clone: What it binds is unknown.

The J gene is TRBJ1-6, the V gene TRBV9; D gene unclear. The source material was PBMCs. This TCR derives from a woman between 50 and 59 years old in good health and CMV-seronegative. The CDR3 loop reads CASSESSYNSPLHF. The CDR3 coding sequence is TGTGCCAGCAGCGAGAGCTCCTATAATTCACCCCTCCACTTT. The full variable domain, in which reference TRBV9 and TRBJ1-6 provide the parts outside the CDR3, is DSGVTQTPKHLITATGQRVTLRCSPRSGDLSVYWYQQSLDQGLQFLIQYYNGEERAKGNILERFSAQQFPDLHSELNLSSLELGDSALYFCASSESSYNSPLHFGNGTRLTVT.